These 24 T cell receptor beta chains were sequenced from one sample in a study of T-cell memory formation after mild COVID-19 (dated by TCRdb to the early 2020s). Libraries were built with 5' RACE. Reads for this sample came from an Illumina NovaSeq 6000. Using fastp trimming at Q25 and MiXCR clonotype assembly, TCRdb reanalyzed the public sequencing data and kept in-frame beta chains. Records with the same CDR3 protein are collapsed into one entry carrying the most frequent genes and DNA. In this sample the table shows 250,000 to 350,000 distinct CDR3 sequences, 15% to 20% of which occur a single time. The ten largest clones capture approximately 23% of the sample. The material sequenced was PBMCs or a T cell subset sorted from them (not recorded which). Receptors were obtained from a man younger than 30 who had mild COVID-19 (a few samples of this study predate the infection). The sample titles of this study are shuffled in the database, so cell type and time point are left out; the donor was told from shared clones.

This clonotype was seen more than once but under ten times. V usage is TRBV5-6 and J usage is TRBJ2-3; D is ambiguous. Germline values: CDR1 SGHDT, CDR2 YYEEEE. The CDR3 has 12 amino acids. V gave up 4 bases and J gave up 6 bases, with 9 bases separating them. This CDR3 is CASSPYGDTQYF. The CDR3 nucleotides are TGTGCCAGCAGCCCATACGGGGATACGCAGTATTTT.

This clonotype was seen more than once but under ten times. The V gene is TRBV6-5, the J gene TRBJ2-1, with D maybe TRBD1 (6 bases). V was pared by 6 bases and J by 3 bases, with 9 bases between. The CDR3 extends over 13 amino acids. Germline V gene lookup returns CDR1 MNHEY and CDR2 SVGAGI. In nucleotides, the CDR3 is TGTGCCAGCAGACGGGACAACTACAATGAGCAGTTCTTC. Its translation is CASRRDNYNEQFF.

CDR3 bases: TGTGCCAGCAGCCGATACAGGGGGGCTAAGTCTGAAGCTTTCTTT. This codes for CASSRYRGAKSEAFF. This rearrangement joins TRBV4-2 to TRBJ1-1; 8 bases are a match to TRBD1. The ends lost 4 bases at V and 6 bases at J; junction bases unmatched: 10. This CDR3 has 15 residues. From germline, CDR1 is LGHNA and CDR2 YNFKEQ.

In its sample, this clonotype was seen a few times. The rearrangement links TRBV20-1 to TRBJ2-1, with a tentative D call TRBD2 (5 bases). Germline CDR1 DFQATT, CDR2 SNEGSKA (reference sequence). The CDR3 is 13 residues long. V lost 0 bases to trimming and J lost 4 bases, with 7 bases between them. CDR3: CSARDSAYNEQFF. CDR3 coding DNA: TGCAGTGCTAGAGATAGCGCGTACAATGAGCAGTTCTTC.

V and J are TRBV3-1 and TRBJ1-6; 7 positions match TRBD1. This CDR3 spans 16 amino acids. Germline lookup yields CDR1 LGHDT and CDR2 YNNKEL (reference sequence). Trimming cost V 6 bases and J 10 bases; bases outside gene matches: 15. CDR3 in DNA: TGTGCCAGCAGGGCCGGGTCAGGGGGTGTTTGGTCACCCCTCCACTTT. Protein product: CASRAGSGGVWSPLHF. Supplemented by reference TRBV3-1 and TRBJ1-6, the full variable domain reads DTAVSQTPKYLVTQMGNDKSIKCEQNLGHDTMYWYKQDSKKFLKIMFSYNNKELIINETVPNRFSPKSPDKAHLNLHINSLELGDSAVYFCASRAGSGGVWSPLHFGNGTRLTVT.

The CDR3 protein is CSARSPGNTEAFF. CDR3 in DNA: TGCAGTGCCCGTTCCCCAGGGAACACTGAAGCTTTCTTT. The chain combines TRBV20-1 with TRBJ1-1, with D uncertain. The CDR3 consists of 13 residues. With 6 bases removed from V and 1 base from J, the gap between germline ends came to 12 bases. The germline V gene encodes CDR1 DFQATT and CDR2 SNEGSKA (reference sequence).

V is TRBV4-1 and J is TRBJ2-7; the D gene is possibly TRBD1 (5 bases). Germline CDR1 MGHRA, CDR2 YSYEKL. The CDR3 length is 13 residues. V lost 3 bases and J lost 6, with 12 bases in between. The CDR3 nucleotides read TGCGCCAGCAGCCACGTGGGGCCCGGCGAGCAGTACTTC. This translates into CASSHVGPGEQYF.

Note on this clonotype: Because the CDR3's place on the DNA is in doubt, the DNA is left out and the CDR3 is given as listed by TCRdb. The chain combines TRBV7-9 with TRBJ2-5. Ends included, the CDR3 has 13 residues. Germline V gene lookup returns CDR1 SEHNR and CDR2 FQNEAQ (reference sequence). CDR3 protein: CASSSSVLETQYF.

CDR3 in DNA: TGCAGCGTTGAATACGGGGACAGCCAAGAGACCCAGTACTTC. It yields the protein CSVEYGDSQETQYF. This rearrangement joins TRBV29-1 to TRBJ2-5, with 7 bases matching TRBD1. Germline CDR1 reads SQVTM; CDR2 reads ANQGSEA. The V and J ends lost 2 bases and 1 base, in that order; junction bases with no gene match: 4. The CDR3 sequence is 14 residues long.

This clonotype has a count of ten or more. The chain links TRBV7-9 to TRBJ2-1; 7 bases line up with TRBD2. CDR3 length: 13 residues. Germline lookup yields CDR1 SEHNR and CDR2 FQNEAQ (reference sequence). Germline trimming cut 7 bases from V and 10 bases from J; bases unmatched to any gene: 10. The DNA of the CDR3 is TGTGCCAGCATCCGCAGCGGGGCTGAGGAGCAGTTCTTC. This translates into CASIRSGAEEQFF.

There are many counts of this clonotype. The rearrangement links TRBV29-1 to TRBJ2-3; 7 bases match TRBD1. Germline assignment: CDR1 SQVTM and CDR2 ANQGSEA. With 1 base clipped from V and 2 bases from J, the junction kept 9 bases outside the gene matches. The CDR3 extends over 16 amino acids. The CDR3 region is CSVEVWGKGATDTQYF. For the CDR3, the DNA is TGCAGCGTTGAAGTCTGGGGGAAGGGGGCCACAGATACGCAGTATTTT.

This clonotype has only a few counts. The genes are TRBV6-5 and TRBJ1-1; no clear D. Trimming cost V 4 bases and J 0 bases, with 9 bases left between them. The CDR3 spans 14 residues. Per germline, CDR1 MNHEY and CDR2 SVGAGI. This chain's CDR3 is CASSSTALNTEAFF. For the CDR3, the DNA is TGTGCCAGCAGTTCAACAGCATTGAACACTGAAGCTTTCTTT.

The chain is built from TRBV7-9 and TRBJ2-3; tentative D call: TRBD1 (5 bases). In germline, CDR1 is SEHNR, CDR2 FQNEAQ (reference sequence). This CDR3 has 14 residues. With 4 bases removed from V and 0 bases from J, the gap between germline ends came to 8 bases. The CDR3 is CASSSKGSTDTQYF. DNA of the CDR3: TGTGCCAGCAGCTCCAAGGGGAGCACAGATACGCAGTATTTT.

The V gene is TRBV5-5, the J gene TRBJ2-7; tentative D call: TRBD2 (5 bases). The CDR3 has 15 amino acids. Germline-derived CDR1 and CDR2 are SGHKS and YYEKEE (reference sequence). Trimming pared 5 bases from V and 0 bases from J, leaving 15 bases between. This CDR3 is CASRKRTAGSYEQYV. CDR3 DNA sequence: TGTGCCAGCAGGAAAAGGACGGCGGGCTCCTACGAGCAGTACGTC.

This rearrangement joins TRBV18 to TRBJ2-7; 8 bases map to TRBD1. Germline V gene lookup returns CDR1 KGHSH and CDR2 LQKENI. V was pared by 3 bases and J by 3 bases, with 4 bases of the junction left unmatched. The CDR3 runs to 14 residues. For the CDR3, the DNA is TGTGCCAGCTCACCCGAGGACAGGGTCTACGAGCAGTACTTC. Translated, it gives CASSPEDRVYEQYF.

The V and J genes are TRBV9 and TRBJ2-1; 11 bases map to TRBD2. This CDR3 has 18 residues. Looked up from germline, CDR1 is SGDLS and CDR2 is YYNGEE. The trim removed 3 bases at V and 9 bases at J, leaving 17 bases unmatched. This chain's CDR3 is CASSAPVHLAGGLGEQFF. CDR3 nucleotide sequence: TGTGCCAGCAGCGCCCCAGTTCATTTAGCGGGGGGGCTCGGTGAGCAGTTCTTC.

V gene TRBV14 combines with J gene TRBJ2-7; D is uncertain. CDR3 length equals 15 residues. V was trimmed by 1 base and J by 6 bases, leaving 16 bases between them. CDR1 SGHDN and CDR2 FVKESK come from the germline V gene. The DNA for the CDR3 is TGTGCCAGCAGCCAAGGTGCTGTGGGGTATGGCGAGCAGTACGTC. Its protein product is CASSQGAVGYGEQYV.

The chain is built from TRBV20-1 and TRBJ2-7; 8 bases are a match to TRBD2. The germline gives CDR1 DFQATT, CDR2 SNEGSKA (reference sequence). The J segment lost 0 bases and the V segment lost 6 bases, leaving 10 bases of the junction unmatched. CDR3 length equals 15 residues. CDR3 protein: CSATSSGESSYEQYF. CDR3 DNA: TGCAGTGCCACTAGTAGCGGGGAAAGCTCCTACGAGCAGTACTTC.

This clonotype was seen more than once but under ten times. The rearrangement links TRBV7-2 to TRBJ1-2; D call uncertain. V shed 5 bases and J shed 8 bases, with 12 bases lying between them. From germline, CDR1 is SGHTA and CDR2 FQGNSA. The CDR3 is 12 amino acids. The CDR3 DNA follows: TGTGCCAGCAGCCCGTTCGGGTACGGCTACACCTTC. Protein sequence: CASSPFGYGYTF.

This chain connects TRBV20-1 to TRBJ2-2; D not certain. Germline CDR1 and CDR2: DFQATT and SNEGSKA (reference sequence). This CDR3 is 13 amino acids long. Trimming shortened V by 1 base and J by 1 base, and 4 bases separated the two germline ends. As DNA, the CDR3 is TGCAGTGCTAGAGTCGGGAACACCGGGGAGCTGTTTTTT. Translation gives CSARVGNTGELFF.

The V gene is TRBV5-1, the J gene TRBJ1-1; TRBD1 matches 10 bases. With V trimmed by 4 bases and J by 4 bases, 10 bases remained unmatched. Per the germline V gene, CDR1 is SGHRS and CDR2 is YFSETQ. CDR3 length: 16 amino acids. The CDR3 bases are TGCGCCAGCAGCCCGGGACAGGGGTACTCAGGCACTGAAGCTTTCTTT. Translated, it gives CASSPGQGYSGTEAFF.

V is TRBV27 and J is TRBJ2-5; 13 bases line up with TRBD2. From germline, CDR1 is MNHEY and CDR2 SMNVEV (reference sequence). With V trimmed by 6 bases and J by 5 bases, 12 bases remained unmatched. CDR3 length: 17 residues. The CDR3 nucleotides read TGTGCCAGCAGCCGGGATCGACTAGCGGGGGGCATGGAGACCCAGTACTTC. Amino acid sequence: CASSRDRLAGGMETQYF.

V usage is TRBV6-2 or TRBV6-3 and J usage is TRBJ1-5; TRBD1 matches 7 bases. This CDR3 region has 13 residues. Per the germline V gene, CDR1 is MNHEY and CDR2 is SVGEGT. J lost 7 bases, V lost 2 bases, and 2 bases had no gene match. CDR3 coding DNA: TGTGCCAGCAGTTACGCAGGGGGGCAGCCCCAGCATTTT. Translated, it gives CASSYAGGQPQHF.

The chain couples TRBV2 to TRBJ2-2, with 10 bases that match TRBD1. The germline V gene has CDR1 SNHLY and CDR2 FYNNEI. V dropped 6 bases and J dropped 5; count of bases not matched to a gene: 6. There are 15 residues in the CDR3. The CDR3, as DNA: TGTGCCAGCAGGATGGACAGGGGGAGAACCGGGGAGCTGTTTTTT. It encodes CASRMDRGRTGELFF.